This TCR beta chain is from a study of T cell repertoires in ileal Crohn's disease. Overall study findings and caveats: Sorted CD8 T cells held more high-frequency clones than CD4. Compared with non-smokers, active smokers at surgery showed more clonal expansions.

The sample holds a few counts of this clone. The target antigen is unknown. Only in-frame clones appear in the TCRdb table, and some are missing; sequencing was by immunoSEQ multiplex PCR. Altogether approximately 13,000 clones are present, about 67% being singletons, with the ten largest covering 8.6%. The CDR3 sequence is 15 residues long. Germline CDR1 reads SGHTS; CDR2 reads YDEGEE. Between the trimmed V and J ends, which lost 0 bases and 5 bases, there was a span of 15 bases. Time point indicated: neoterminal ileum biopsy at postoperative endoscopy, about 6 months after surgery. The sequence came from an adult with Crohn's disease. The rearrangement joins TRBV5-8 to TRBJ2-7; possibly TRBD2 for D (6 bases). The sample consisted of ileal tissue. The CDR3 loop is CASSLGIGGNHEQYF. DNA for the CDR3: TGTGCCAGCAGCTTGGGGATTGGAGGGAACCACGAGCAGTACTTC.